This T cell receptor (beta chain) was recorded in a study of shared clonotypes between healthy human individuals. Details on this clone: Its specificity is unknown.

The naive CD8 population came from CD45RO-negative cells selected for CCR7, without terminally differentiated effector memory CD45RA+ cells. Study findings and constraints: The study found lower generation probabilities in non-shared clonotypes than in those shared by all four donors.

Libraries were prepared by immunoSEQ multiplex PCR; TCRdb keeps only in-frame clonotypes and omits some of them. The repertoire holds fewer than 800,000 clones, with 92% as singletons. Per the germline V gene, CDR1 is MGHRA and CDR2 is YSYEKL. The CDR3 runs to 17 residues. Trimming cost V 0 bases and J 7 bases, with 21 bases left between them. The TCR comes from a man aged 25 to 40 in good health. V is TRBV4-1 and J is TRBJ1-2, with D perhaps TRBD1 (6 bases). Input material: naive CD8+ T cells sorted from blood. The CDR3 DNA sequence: TGCGCCAGCAGCCAAGAACCACAGGGAATGGTCTCAGGTGGCTACACCTTC. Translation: CASSQEPQGMVSGGYTF.